Detailed here is one T cell receptor (beta chain). Its cognate antigen is unknown. What was amplified from RNA transcripts were TCR beta CDR3 regions. TCR CDR3 regions were first amplified by RT-PCR with HTBI primers. TCRdb used MiXCR to reprocess the multiplex PCR reads, holding one entry per CDR3 protein. The repertoire holds roughly 290,000 distinct CDR3 sequences, with about a sixth as singletons. Trimming pared 6 bases from V and 3 bases from J, leaving 12 bases between. This CDR3 spans 14 amino acids. This sample stems from a study of T cells in Graves' hyperthyroidism and ophthalmopathy. Findings and limits, study-wide: Blood shared most expanded thyroid clonotypes above 0.001. Through a model of 13 V-J features, ophthalmopathy was separated from stable hyperthyroidism. Model predictions of ophthalmopathy came a median around 6.5 months before onset.

The chain recombines TRBV12-3 or TRBV12-4 with TRBJ1-5; D remains ambiguous. The sequence derives from a woman aged 55-69 years with Graves' ophthalmopathy. Sequencing was performed on blood. CDR3 amino acids: CASRTGKVNQPQHF. The CDR3 DNA sequence: TGTGCCAGCAGGACCGGGAAGGTCAATCAGCCCCAGCATTTT.